This T cell receptor beta chain derives from a study of cytomegalovirus exposure and HLA in healthy donors. Overall study context: The platform used for the 120 or so validation repertoires matched that of the roughly 700 first-cohort repertoires, a later analysis reported. Broader study findings: First-cohort TCR clusters tended to co-occur in the approximately 110 validation repertoires, a later analysis found. The investigators catalogued 164 TCR beta chains as cytomegalovirus-associated. It was reported that the classifier diagnosed cytomegalovirus status with high specificity and sensitivity in both the original and validation cohorts.

The germline V gene encodes CDR1 SGDLS and CDR2 YYNGEE. V shed 4 bases, J shed 10 bases, and the junction held 17 bases outside the gene matches. The CDR3 totals 17 residues. For this clone: The antigen is not known.

Libraries were prepared by immunoSEQ multiplex PCR; TCRdb keeps only in-frame clonotypes and omits some of them. Of 150,000 to 200,000 clones in the sample, about 81% were seen once. Sequenced input: PBMCs. This clonotype was obtained from a woman aged 30 to 39 in good health and CMV-seronegative. The chain combines TRBV9 with TRBJ1-4; 9 bases align to TRBD1. The CDR3 sequence: CASSPRVGGQGRSKLFF. For the CDR3, the DNA is TGTGCCAGCAGCCCGAGGGTAGGAGGACAGGGGCGGTCAAAACTGTTTTTT. The variable domain in full, completed from reference TRBV9 and TRBJ1-4, reads DSGVTQTPKHLITATGQRVTLRCSPRSGDLSVYWYQQSLDQGLQFLIQYYNGEERAKGNILERFSAQQFPDLHSELNLSSLELGDSALYFCASSPRVGGQGRSKLFFGSGTQLSVL.